Below are 24 T cell receptor beta chains sequenced from a single sample in a study of cytomegalovirus exposure and HLA in healthy donors. Vbeta (60) and Jbeta (13) primers were used in the PCR. Method: immunoSEQ multiplex PCR; TCRdb's copy keeps in-frame clones and lacks some. The table has roughly 100,000 clones, 75% to 90% seen once. Sequencing input: PBMCs. The source is a man aged 25-45 years in good health and CMV-seropositive.

The sample holds one count of this clone. The genes are TRBV7-9 and TRBJ2-3; D is perhaps TRBD1 (5 bases). The germline V and J ends were trimmed by 5 bases and 2 bases, with 17 bases remaining between them. This CDR3 is built from 16 residues. Germline loops: CDR1 SEHNR, CDR2 FQNEAQ (reference sequence). The CDR3 DNA is TGTGCCAGCAGCCCCCCCATCGTGGGGCCCACAGATACGCAGTATTTT. It codes for CASSPPIVGPTDTQYF.

This sequence joins TRBV27 and TRBJ1-1; D is undetermined. The germline CDR1 and CDR2 sequences are MNHEY and SMNVEV (reference sequence). This CDR3 has 15 residues. V was pared by 7 bases and J by 2 bases, with 17 bases between. The DNA for the CDR3 is TGTGCCAGCACTCGACCCGGGGTGTCAAACACTGAAGCTTTCTTT. Amino acid sequence: CASTRPGVSNTEAFF.

This chain uses TRBV2 with TRBJ2-5, with TRBD2 matching over 7 bases. The trim removed 6 bases at V and 5 bases at J, leaving 9 bases unmatched. This CDR3 has 14 residues. CDR1 and CDR2 from the germline V gene are SNHLY and FYNNEI. CDR3 bases: TGTGCCAGCAGGGACGGACTAGGCACGGAGACCCAGTACTTC. The encoded protein is CASRDGLGTETQYF.

The chain joins TRBV10-3 to TRBJ1-2; a possible D gene is TRBD1 (5 bases). The germline CDR1 and CDR2 sequences are ENHRY and SYGVKD. This CDR3 is built from 14 residues. Trimming pared 3 bases from V and 1 base from J, leaving 9 bases between. This CDR3 is CAISEATDNYGYTF. The CDR3 DNA reads as TGTGCCATCAGTGAAGCGACAGATAACTATGGCTACACCTTC.

This clone was picked up a small number of times. The J gene is TRBJ1-2, the V gene TRBV19; D might be TRBD1 (5 bases). Looked up from germline, CDR1 is LNHDA and CDR2 is SQIVND (reference sequence). Trimming pared 6 bases from V and 7 bases from J, leaving 12 bases between. The CDR3 length is 12 residues. As DNA, the CDR3 is TGTGCCAGTAGAGAGGGACTTAGTGGCTACACCTTC. Translation gives CASREGLSGYTF.

This clone was detected only a few times. The chain recombines TRBV14 with TRBJ2-1; no firm D call. The V gene's germline CDR1 is SGHDN and CDR2 FVKESK. This CDR3 has 15 residues. V lost 4 bases and J 12 bases, leaving 22 bases between the germline ends. As DNA, the CDR3 is TGTGCCAGCAGCCCCCGGGTAGGTTCCTTTTACGGGCAGTTCTTC. This gives the protein CASSPRVGSFYGQFF. Variable domain in full (rest from reference TRBV14 and TRBJ2-1): EAGVTQFPSHSVIEKGQTVTLRCDPISGHDNLYWYRRVMGKEIKFLLHFVKESKQDESGMPNNRFLAERTGGTYSTLKVQPAELEDSGVYFCASSPRVGSFYGQFFGPGTRLTVL.

This chain joins TRBV4-3 and TRBJ1-6; the D is unclear. This CDR3 contains 15 residues. The V end lost 0 bases, the J end lost 6 bases, and 9 bases lay between the germline ends. In germline, CDR1 is LGHNA, CDR2 YSLEER. CDR3 protein: CASSQDLGSNSPLHF. As DNA, the CDR3 is TGCGCCAGCAGCCAAGATCTCGGGAGTAATTCACCCCTCCACTTT.

The chain has TRBV18 and TRBJ2-3; TRBD2 agrees at 11 bases. The germline V gene has CDR1 KGHSH and CDR2 LQKENI. CDR3 length equals 15 residues. After removal of 2 bases from V and 3 bases from J, the junction contained 1 base not matched to a gene. The CDR3 sequence: CASSPRTSGTDTQYF. CDR3 sequence (DNA): TGTGCCAGCTCACCAAGGACTAGCGGGACAGATACGCAGTATTTT.

The chain carries TRBV4-2 and TRBJ2-1; D might be TRBD2 (7 bases). The CDR3 is 17 residues long. V was trimmed by 10 bases and J by 9 bases, leaving 31 bases between them. The germline CDR1 and CDR2 sequences are LGHNA and YNFKEQ. The CDR3 DNA is TGTGCCACTTCGCCGGGCGGGGGCGCCTCGGGTGCGGGTGAGCAGTTCTTC. This encodes CATSPGGGASGAGEQFF.

This chain links TRBV2 with TRBJ1-5, with TRBD1 identical over 7 bases. J was trimmed by 4 bases and V by 5 bases; bases with no gene match: 8. Germline loops: CDR1 SNHLY, CDR2 FYNNEI. The CDR3 totals 15 residues. The chain's CDR3 is CASSLQGLVNQPQHF. The DNA of the CDR3 is TGTGCCAGCAGTTTACAGGGGTTGGTAAATCAGCCCCAGCATTTT.

V is TRBV9 and J is TRBJ1-3, with 7 bases identical to TRBD1. CDR1 and CDR2 (germline): SGDLS, YYNGEE. Trimming took 3 bases from V and 0 from J; bases not matched to a gene: 6. The CDR3 extends over 16 amino acids. The CDR3 is CASSAQGQHSGNTIYF. The CDR3 DNA follows: TGTGCCAGCAGCGCTCAGGGACAGCACTCTGGAAACACCATATATTTT.

This clone turned up a few times. The gene calls are TRBV5-4 and TRBJ1-3; no reliable D call. The V end was cut by 0 bases, the J end by 3 bases, with 10 bases between. Germline loops: CDR1 SGHNT, CDR2 YYREEE (reference sequence). The CDR3 totals 15 residues. The CDR3 DNA sequence: TGTGCCAGCAGCTTGGACGCGGCTGGTGGAAACACCATATATTTT. Amino acid sequence: CASSLDAAGGNTIYF.

This clone was detected ten times or more. The chain recombines TRBV2 with TRBJ1-2, with TRBD1 identical over 11 bases. This CDR3 is built from 15 residues. With V trimmed by 3 bases and J by 5 bases, 5 bases remained unmatched. CDR1 is SNHLY, CDR2 FYNNEI, per germline. The CDR3 DNA reads TGTGCCAGCAGTGAGGGGACAGGGGGAATTTATGGCTACACCTTC. Its protein product is CASSEGTGGIYGYTF. The variable domain in full, completed from reference TRBV2 and TRBJ1-2, reads EPEVTQTPSHQVTQMGQEVILRCVPISNHLYFYWYRQILGQKVEFLVSFYNNEISEKSEIFDDQFSVERPDGSNFTLKIRSTKLEDSAMYFCASSEGTGGIYGYTFGSGTRLTVV.

The chain recombines TRBV6-1 with TRBJ2-1; D remains unclear. V was clipped by 1 base and J by 7 bases, with 8 bases between them. From germline, CDR1 is MNHNS and CDR2 SASEGT. CDR3 length equals 13 residues. The CDR3 DNA reads as TGTGCCAGCAGTGAAGGACTTGATAATGAGCAGTTCTTC. Protein sequence: CASSEGLDNEQFF.

This chain connects TRBV6-4 to TRBJ1-2; 11 bases map to TRBD1. Germline CDR1 MRHNA, CDR2 SNTAGT. This CDR3 contains 14 residues. The J segment lost 7 bases and the V segment lost 6 bases, leaving 7 bases of the junction unmatched. CDR3 region: CASRDGTGGTGYTF. The DNA for the CDR3 is TGTGCCAGCAGGGATGGGACAGGGGGTACTGGCTACACCTTC.

This clone occurred once. The chain joins TRBV4-1 to TRBJ1-2; 8 nucleotides align to TRBD1. Per germline, CDR1 MGHRA and CDR2 YSYEKL. V shed 5 bases, J shed 7 bases, and the junction held 9 bases outside the gene matches. This CDR3 is built from 14 residues. CDR3 protein: CASSGYRGYGGYTF. In DNA, the CDR3 is TGCGCCAGCAGCGGATACAGGGGGTACGGTGGCTACACCTTC.

The chain is built from TRBV29-1 and TRBJ2-1; D unresolved. Germline CDR1 reads SQVTM; CDR2 reads ANQGSEA. Trimming cost V 4 bases and J 3 bases, with 7 bases left between them. The CDR3 has 12 amino acids. For the CDR3, the DNA is TGCAGCGTTGGCGGTGACTACAATGAGCAGTTCTTC. Amino acid sequence: CSVGGDYNEQFF.

The J gene is TRBJ1-2, the V gene TRBV2; unclear D gene. There are 11 residues in the CDR3. Germline V gene sequence: CDR1 SNHLY, CDR2 FYNNEI. V was pared by 6 bases and J by 5 bases, with 7 bases between. The CDR3 bases are TGTGCCAGCAGCCACGAGTATGGCTACACCTTC. Amino acids: CASSHEYGYTF.

The chain recombines TRBV4-1 with TRBJ1-5; 8 bases are a match to TRBD1. CDR3 size: 16 residues. The trim removed 3 bases at V and 3 bases at J, leaving 7 bases unmatched. Germline values: CDR1 MGHRA, CDR2 YSYEKL. The CDR3 coding sequence is TGCGCCAGCAGCCATCGACAGGGGCTAGACAATCAGCCCCAGCATTTT. Translated: CASSHRQGLDNQPQHF.

CDR3 nucleotide sequence: TGTGCCACCAGACCTCGTAGCGGGGGAGAGACCCAGTACTTC. Translating gives CATRPRSGGETQYF. The chain links TRBV15 to TRBJ2-5; 9 nucleotides line up with TRBD2. V trimming: 6 bases; J trimming: 4 bases; junction bases outside the gene matches: 6. This CDR3 has 14 amino acids. Looked up from germline, CDR1 is LNHNV and CDR2 is YYDKDF (reference sequence). The variable domain in full, with the rest retrieved from reference TRBV15 and TRBJ2-5, is DAMVIQNPRYQVTQFGKPVTLSCSQTLNHNVMYWYQQKSSQAPKLLFHYYDKDFNNEADTPDNFQSRRPNTSFCFLDIRSPGLGDTAMYLCATRPRSGGETQYFGPGTRLLVL.

The chain combines TRBV5-1 with TRBJ1-2, with 11 nucleotides matching TRBD1. Germline CDR1 SGHRS, CDR2 YFSETQ. J lost 5 bases, V lost 3 bases, and 12 bases had no gene match. This CDR3 is built from 17 residues. The CDR3 DNA follows: TGCGCCAGCAGCTCCGACCGGGACAGGGGGATGGGGTATGGCTACACCTTC. As protein: CASSSDRDRGMGYGYTF.

The chain combines TRBV6-6 with TRBJ2-1; TRBD2 aligns across 11 bases. CDR3 length: 15 amino acids. The V gene's germline CDR1 is MNHNY and CDR2 SVGAGI (reference sequence). Trimming took 6 bases from V and 9 from J; bases not matched to a gene: 10. The chain's CDR3 is CASRIAGGPGGEQFF. CDR3 nucleotide sequence: TGTGCCAGCAGAATAGCGGGGGGGCCGGGTGGTGAGCAGTTCTTC.

This chain joins TRBV6-1 and TRBJ2-7, with 7 bases fitting TRBD1. Trimming took 10 bases from V and 2 from J; bases not matched to a gene: 11. CDR3 length: 14 residues. Germline V lookup: CDR1 MNHNS, CDR2 SASEGT. CDR3 DNA sequence: TGTGCCACCCTGGGGACAGAAAGACCCTACGAGCAGTACTTC. It translates to CATLGTERPYEQYF.

The CDR3 loop reads CASSLAEGMVYGYTF. DNA of the CDR3: TGTGCCAGCAGCTTAGCGGAGGGAATGGTCTATGGCTACACCTTC. The chain combines TRBV7-2 with TRBJ1-2, with D unresolved. With 0 bases removed from V and 4 bases from J, the gap between germline ends came to 12 bases. The CDR3 loop spans 15 amino acids. The germline V gene encodes CDR1 SGHTA and CDR2 FQGNSA.